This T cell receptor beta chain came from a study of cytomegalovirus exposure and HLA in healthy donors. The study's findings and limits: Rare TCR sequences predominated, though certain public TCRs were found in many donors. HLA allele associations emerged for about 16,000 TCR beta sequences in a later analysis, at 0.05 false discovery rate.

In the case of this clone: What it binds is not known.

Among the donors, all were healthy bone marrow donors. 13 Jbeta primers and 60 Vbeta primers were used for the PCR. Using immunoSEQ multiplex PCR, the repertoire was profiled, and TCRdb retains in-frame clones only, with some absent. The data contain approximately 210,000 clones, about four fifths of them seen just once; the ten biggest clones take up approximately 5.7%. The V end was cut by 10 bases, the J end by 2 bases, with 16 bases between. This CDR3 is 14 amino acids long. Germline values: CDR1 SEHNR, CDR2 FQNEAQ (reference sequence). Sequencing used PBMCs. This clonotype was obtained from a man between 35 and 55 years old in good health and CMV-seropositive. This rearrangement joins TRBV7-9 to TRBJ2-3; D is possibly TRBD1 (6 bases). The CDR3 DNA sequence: TGTGCCACCCAAGAATGGGGGCCCACAGATACGCAGTATTTT. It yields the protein CATQEWGPTDTQYF.